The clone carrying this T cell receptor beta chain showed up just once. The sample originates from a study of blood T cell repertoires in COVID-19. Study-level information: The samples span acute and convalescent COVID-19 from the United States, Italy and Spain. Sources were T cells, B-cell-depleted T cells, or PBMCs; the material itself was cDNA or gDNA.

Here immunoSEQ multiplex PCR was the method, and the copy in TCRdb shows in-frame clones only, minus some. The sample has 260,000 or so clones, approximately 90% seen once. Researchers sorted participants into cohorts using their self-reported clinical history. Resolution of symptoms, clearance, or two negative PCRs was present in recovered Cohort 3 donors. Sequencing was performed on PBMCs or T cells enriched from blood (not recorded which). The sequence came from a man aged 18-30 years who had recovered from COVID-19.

The DNA for the CDR3 is TGTGCCAGTAGTATTGCTCCTAGCTGGGAGATAGATACGCAGTATTTT. This encodes CASSIAPSWEIDTQYF. V usage is TRBV19 and J usage is TRBJ2-3; a weak D match, TRBD2 (5 bases). The CDR3 runs to 16 residues. Trimming cost V 3 bases and J 5 bases, with 18 bases left between them. Germline lookup yields CDR1 LNHDA and CDR2 SQIVND (reference sequence).